The clone carrying this T cell receptor (beta chain) was picked up a small number of times. The sample belongs to a study of blood T cells in healthy people across ages. The CDR3 consists of 14 residues. Per germline, CDR1 DFQATT and CDR2 SNEGSKA (reference sequence). The trim removed 7 bases at V and 1 base at J, leaving 8 bases unmatched. For the second PCR, which ran for roughly 6 to 12 cycles, a sample-barcoded 5' primer and a J-beta primer mix were used. TCRdb analysed the 5' RACE reads with MiXCR anew, one entry per CDR3 protein. The sample has about 1.8 million distinct CDR3 sequences; about 49% are singletons.

The chain combines TRBV20-1 with TRBJ2-5; 8 nucleotides line up with TRBD1. Sequenced material: blood. This sequence was found in a woman between 35 and 50 years old in good health. CDR3 nucleotide sequence: TGCAGTGGGGGGCACAGGGGGTCCCAAGAGACCCAGTACTTC. It is translated as CSGGHRGSQETQYF.